Shown below are 12 T cell receptor beta chains from a single sample sequenced in a study of T cell repertoires in cytomegalovirus infection. From the reads, TCRdb called clonotypes with MiXCR, one entry per CDR3 protein. The table has hundreds of thousands of distinct CDR3 sequences, 15% to 20% seen once. The specimen sequenced was PBMCs. The receptors were gathered from a human donor in good health (CMV status not recorded). Some clones in this sample may be carry-over from other donors' samples.

The chain couples TRBV20-1 to TRBJ1-6; no firm D call. The CDR3 covers 13 residues. CDR1 DFQATT and CDR2 SNEGSKA come from the germline V gene (reference sequence). The CDR3 here is CSANGELNSPLHF. As DNA, the CDR3 is TGCAGCGCAAACGGGGAACTAAATTCACCCCTCCACTTT.

This clonotype was found many times. V usage is TRBV6-1 and J usage is TRBJ2-1; 7 bases are a match to TRBD2. The CDR3 is 15 residues long. The germline V gene encodes CDR1 MNHNS and CDR2 SASEGT. V shed 5 bases, J shed 4 bases, and the junction held 8 bases outside the gene matches. The DNA of the CDR3 is TGTGCCAGCAGTCGGGGGGTACCGGAATACAATGAGCAGTTCTTC. It codes for CASSRGVPEYNEQFF.

The sample holds a few counts of this clonotype. The chain couples TRBV4-3 to TRBJ2-1; TRBD2 matches 7 bases. J lost 2 bases, V lost 4 bases, and 11 bases had no gene match. The germline V gene has CDR1 LGHNA and CDR2 YSLEER. This CDR3 has 17 amino acids. The CDR3 sequence: CASSRGEAGRPYNEQFF. The CDR3 region has the DNA TGCGCCAGCAGCCGCGGGGAAGCGGGACGTCCCTACAATGAGCAGTTCTTC.

This clonotype has only a few counts. V is TRBV3-1 and J is TRBJ1-5; D gene unclear. The CDR3 loop spans 13 amino acids. The V gene lost 5 bases and the J gene lost 5 bases, with 10 bases spanning the gap. The germline gives CDR1 LGHDT, CDR2 YNNKEL (reference sequence). This CDR3 is CASSSAGDQPQHF. In nucleotides, the CDR3 is TGTGCCAGCAGCTCGGCGGGAGATCAGCCCCAGCATTTT.

This clonotype showed up just a few times. The rearrangement uses TRBV15 and TRBJ2-7, with 9 nucleotides matching TRBD2. The ends lost 0 bases at V and 6 bases at J; junction bases unmatched: 12. The CDR3 has 17 residues. In germline, CDR1 is LNHNV, CDR2 YYDKDF (reference sequence). DNA for the CDR3: TGTGCCACCAGCAGAGATTGGGTGGCTAGCGGGGCCTCCGAGCAGTACTTC. Protein sequence: CATSRDWVASGASEQYF.

The V and J genes are TRBV5-5 and TRBJ1-4; no firm D call. V was pared by 3 bases and J by 8 bases, with 11 bases between. The CDR3 extends over 13 amino acids. Germline V gene lookup returns CDR1 SGHKS and CDR2 YYEKEE (reference sequence). The CDR3 loop reads CASSSLRMEKLFF. CDR3 DNA: TGTGCCAGCAGCTCCCTGAGGATGGAAAAACTGTTTTTT.

The sample holds a few counts of this clonotype. V gene TRBV5-4 combines with J gene TRBJ2-1, with 8 positions matching TRBD2. After removal of 4 bases from V and 4 bases from J, the junction contained 7 bases not matched to a gene. The CDR3 length is 15 residues. Germline V CDR1 and CDR2: SGHNT, YYREEE (reference sequence). CDR3 sequence reads: CASSPSGSFYNEQFF. The CDR3 DNA reads as TGTGCCAGCAGCCCTAGCGGGTCATTTTACAATGAGCAGTTCTTC.

This clonotype was counted between two and nine times. The V call is TRBV3-1, the J call TRBJ2-4; D is undetermined. CDR1 is LGHDT and CDR2 is YNNKEL in the germline V gene (reference sequence). This CDR3 region has 14 residues. The V end lost 2 bases, the J end lost 8 bases, and 13 bases lay between the germline ends. CDR3 amino acids: CASSQPYERDIQYF. The CDR3 DNA follows: TGTGCCAGCAGCCAACCATATGAAAGGGACATTCAGTACTTC.

This clonotype was picked up a small number of times. This chain uses TRBV5-6 with TRBJ2-7; 8 bases line up with TRBD1. Germline CDR1 and CDR2: SGHDT and YYEEEE. CDR3 length: 13 amino acids. V dropped 0 bases and J dropped 6; count of bases not matched to a gene: 2. Here the CDR3 DNA reads TGTGCCAGCAGCTTGGGACAGGGGACCGAGCAGTACTTC. Translated, it gives CASSLGQGTEQYF. Complete variable domain (other parts from reference TRBV5-6 and TRBJ2-7): DAGVTQSPTHLIKTRGQQVTLRCSPKSGHDTVSWYQQALGQGPQFIFQYYEEEERQRGNFPDRFSGHQFPNYSSELNVNALLLGDSALYLCASSLGQGTEQYFGPGTRLTVT.

This clonotype appeared many times. This sequence joins TRBV19 and TRBJ2-1; D is unclear. Germline V gene sequence: CDR1 LNHDA, CDR2 SQIVND (reference sequence). This CDR3 is 13 amino acids long. The V gene lost 3 bases and the J gene lost 7 bases, with 10 bases spanning the gap. Here the CDR3 DNA reads TGTGCCAGTAGTATCGATCGGAAGAATGAGCAGTTCTTC. Translation gives CASSIDRKNEQFF.

This clonotype was recorded at least ten times. CDR3 nucleotides: TGTGCCAGCAGTGAATTCGGGACAGGGGCCTCCTACGAGCAGTACTTC. This translates into CASSEFGTGASYEQYF. The chain uses TRBV2 and TRBJ2-7; 10 nucleotides align to TRBD1. The V and J ends lost 2 bases and 0 bases, in that order; junction bases with no gene match: 4. Germline assignment: CDR1 SNHLY and CDR2 FYNNEI. CDR3 size: 16 residues.

This chain joins TRBV7-2 and TRBJ2-3; D is uncertain. With 8 bases removed from V and 4 bases from J, the gap between germline ends came to 7 bases. This CDR3 is built from 11 residues. The V gene's germline CDR1 is SGHTA and CDR2 FQGNSA. CDR3 in DNA: TGTGCCAGCGGGGTGGCAGATACGCAGTATTTT. Encoded protein: CASGVADTQYF.